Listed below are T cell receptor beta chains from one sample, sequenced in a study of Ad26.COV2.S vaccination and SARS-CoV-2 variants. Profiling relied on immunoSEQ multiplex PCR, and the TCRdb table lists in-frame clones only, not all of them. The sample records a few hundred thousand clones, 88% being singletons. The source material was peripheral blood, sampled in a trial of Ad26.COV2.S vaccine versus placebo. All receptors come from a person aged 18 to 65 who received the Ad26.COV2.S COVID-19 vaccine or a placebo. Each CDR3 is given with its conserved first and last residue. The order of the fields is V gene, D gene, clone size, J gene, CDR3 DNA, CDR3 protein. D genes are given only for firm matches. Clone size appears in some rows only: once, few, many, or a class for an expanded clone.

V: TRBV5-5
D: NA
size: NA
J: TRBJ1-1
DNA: TGTGCCAGCAGCTTGTTGGCTAGGGCAGCTGAAGCTTTCTTT
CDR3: CASSLLARAAEAFF

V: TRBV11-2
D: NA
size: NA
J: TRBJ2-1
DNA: TGTGCCAGCAGCTTAGTCTTGCAGGGTTACAATGAGCAGTTCTTC
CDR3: CASSLVLQGYNEQFF

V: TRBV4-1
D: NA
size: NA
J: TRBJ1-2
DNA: TGCGCCAGCAGCCAAGTTCTGACGACAGCGACCTATGGCTACACCTTC
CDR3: CASSQVLTTATYGYTF

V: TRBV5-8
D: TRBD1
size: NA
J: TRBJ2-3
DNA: TGTGCCAGCAGCTCCCGACAGGGGGCTTTCGGTACAGATACGCAGTATTTT
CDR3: CASSSRQGAFGTDTQYF

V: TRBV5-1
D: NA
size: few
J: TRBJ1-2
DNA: TGCGCCAGCAGCTTGGGACAGGAGGCCTATGGCTACACCTTC
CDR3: CASSLGQEAYGYTF

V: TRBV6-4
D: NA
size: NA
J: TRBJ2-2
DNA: TGTGCCAGCAGAGAAGGGACGGCGAACACCGGGGAGCTGTTTTTT
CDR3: CASREGTANTGELFF

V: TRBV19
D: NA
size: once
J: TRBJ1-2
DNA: TGTGCCAGTAGTAGGGCCCAGACAGAGAGCTATGGCTACACCTTC
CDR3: CASSRAQTESYGYTF

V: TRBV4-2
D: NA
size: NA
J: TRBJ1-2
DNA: TGTGCCAGCAGCCAGTCTACTGCTGGGCAGGAGTGGGCCTATGGCTACACCTTC
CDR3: CASSQSTAGQEWAYGYTF

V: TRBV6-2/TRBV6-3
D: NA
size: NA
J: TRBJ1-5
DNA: TGTGCCAGCAGTTTAGGGGGGCATGGCAATCAGCCCCAGCATTTT
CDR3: CASSLGGHGNQPQHF

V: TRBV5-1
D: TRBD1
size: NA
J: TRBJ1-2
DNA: TGCGCCAGCAAGATCACAGGGGCCTCTGGCTACACCTTC
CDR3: CASKITGASGYTF

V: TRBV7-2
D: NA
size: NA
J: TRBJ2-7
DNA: TGTGCCAGCAGCTTAGCGTTGACAGACTCCTACGAGCAGTACTTC
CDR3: CASSLALTDSYEQYF

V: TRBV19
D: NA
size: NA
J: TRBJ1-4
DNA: TGTGCCAGTAGTGCCCCTCGCGCAGGGATGAGGGAAAAACTGTTTTTT
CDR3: CASSAPRAGMREKLFF

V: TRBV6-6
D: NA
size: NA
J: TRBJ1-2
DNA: TGTGCCAGCAGGGACCGGGGGGGGAACTATGGCTACACCTTC
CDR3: CASRDRGGNYGYTF

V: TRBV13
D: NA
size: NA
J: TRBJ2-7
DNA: TGTGCCAGCAGCTTACAGAACTACGAGCAGTACTTC
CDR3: CASSLQNYEQYF

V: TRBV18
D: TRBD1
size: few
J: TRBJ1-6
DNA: TGTGCCAGCTCGGTAACAGGGGAGACGAATTCACCCCTCCACTTT
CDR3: CASSVTGETNSPLHF